Listed below are T cell receptor beta chains from one sample, sequenced in a study of TIL therapy for anti-PD-1-resistant metastatic lung cancer. Only in-frame clones appear in the TCRdb table, and some are missing; sequencing was by immunoSEQ multiplex PCR. Here the sample spans 45,000 to 60,000 clones, 71% being singletons. Sequencing was performed on tumor tissue, taken at baseline. These receptors were taken from a person between 30 and 80 years old with non-small cell lung cancer. The CDR3 runs from the conserved cysteine through the conserved F or W. Each record gives: clone size, D gene, CDR3 length, V gene, J gene, CDR3 DNA, CDR3 protein. D genes are given only for firm matches. Clone size, where shown, is once, few, many, or a class for clones that have expanded.

clone_size: few
d_call: NA
cdr3_length: 15
v_call: TRBV4-3
j_call: TRBJ1-4
cdr3_nt: TGCGCCAGCAGCCAAGAGATGGGGATTACTGAAAAACTGTTTTTT
cdr3_aa: CASSQEMGITEKLFF

clone_size: NA
d_call: NA
cdr3_length: 14
v_call: TRBV7-3
j_call: TRBJ2-3
cdr3_nt: TGTGCCAGCAGCTTATCACACCACACAGATACGCAGTATTTT
cdr3_aa: CASSLSHHTDTQYF

clone_size: NA
d_call: NA
cdr3_length: 13
v_call: TRBV30
j_call: TRBJ1-1
cdr3_nt: TGTGCCTGGAGTGAGGGAGGGGACACTGAAGCTTTCTTT
cdr3_aa: CAWSEGGDTEAFF

clone_size: NA
d_call: NA
cdr3_length: 15
v_call: TRBV30
j_call: TRBJ1-6
cdr3_nt: TGTGCCTGGAGGGAAAGTGGGTCTTTAAATTCACCCCTCCACTTT
cdr3_aa: CAWRESGSLNSPLHF

clone_size: NA
d_call: NA
cdr3_length: 15
v_call: TRBV19
j_call: TRBJ1-4
cdr3_nt: TGTGCCAGTAGTGGGCGTTTAGCAACTAATGAAAAACTGTTTTTT
cdr3_aa: CASSGRLATNEKLFF

clone_size: NA
d_call: NA
cdr3_length: 19
v_call: TRBV9
j_call: TRBJ2-5
cdr3_nt: TGTGCCAGCAGCGCCTGTTCGTGCGCGGGACAGCCGTCTCAAGAGACCCAGTACTTC
cdr3_aa: CASSACSCAGQPSQETQYF

clone_size: NA
d_call: TRBD2
cdr3_length: 15
v_call: TRBV6-1
j_call: TRBJ2-4
cdr3_nt: TGTGCCAGCGGTAGCGGGAGTGGAACCAAAAACATTCAGTACTTC
cdr3_aa: CASGSGSGTKNIQYF

clone_size: NA
d_call: NA
cdr3_length: 12
v_call: TRBV5-1
j_call: TRBJ2-2
cdr3_nt: TGCGCCAGCAGACTCGGGGCCGGGGAGCTGTTTTTT
cdr3_aa: CASRLGAGELFF

clone_size: NA
d_call: NA
cdr3_length: 12
v_call: TRBV9
j_call: TRBJ2-5
cdr3_nt: TGTGCCAGCAGCGTAATTGGAGAGACCCAGTACTTC
cdr3_aa: CASSVIGETQYF

clone_size: NA
d_call: TRBD1
cdr3_length: 15
v_call: TRBV5-4
j_call: TRBJ1-4
cdr3_nt: TGTGCCAGCAGTTTTCTGCCGGGACAGAATGAAAAACTGTTTTTT
cdr3_aa: CASSFLPGQNEKLFF

clone_size: NA
d_call: TRBD1
cdr3_length: 14
v_call: TRBV2
j_call: TRBJ2-5
cdr3_nt: TGTGCCAGCAGTGACGACAGGGGGTTTAAGACCCAGTACTTC
cdr3_aa: CASSDDRGFKTQYF

clone_size: NA
d_call: NA
cdr3_length: 12
v_call: TRBV29-1
j_call: TRBJ1-1
cdr3_nt: TGCAGTGTTGATAATACTCCGGGCCGGACTTTCTTT
cdr3_aa: CSVDNTPGRTFF

clone_size: NA
d_call: NA
cdr3_length: 14
v_call: TRBV11-2
j_call: TRBJ2-5
cdr3_nt: TGTGCCAGCACCTTGGCGGTAGTCGGAGAGACCCAGTACTTC
cdr3_aa: CASTLAVVGETQYF

clone_size: few
d_call: NA
cdr3_length: 15
v_call: TRBV7-9
j_call: TRBJ1-1
cdr3_nt: TGTGCCAGCAGCTTATTGGCAGGGGAGAACACTGAAGCTTTCTTT
cdr3_aa: CASSLLAGENTEAFF

clone_size: NA
d_call: NA
cdr3_length: 15
v_call: TRBV30
j_call: TRBJ1-4
cdr3_nt: TGTGCCTGGAGTCACCCCCGGACATGGGGTGAAAAACTGTTTTTT
cdr3_aa: CAWSHPRTWGEKLFF

clone_size: NA
d_call: NA
cdr3_length: 15
v_call: TRBV4-1
j_call: TRBJ1-5
cdr3_nt: TGCGCCAGCAGCCAAGAGGGGGACAGCAATCAGCCCCAGCATTTT
cdr3_aa: CASSQEGDSNQPQHF

clone_size: NA
d_call: TRBD1
cdr3_length: 13
v_call: TRBV19
j_call: TRBJ2-7
cdr3_nt: TGTGCCAGTAGCCGGGACAGAGACTACGAGCAGTACTTC
cdr3_aa: CASSRDRDYEQYF

clone_size: NA
d_call: NA
cdr3_length: 14
v_call: TRBV28
j_call: TRBJ1-2
cdr3_nt: TGTGCCAGCAGAGATACGGGCCTGGATGGTGGCTACACCTTC
cdr3_aa: CASRDTGLDGGYTF

clone_size: NA
d_call: TRBD1
cdr3_length: 15
v_call: TRBV5-1
j_call: TRBJ1-6
cdr3_nt: TGCGCCAGCAGCGCTTCCAGGGGGCAGGCTTCACCCCTCCACTTT
cdr3_aa: CASSASRGQASPLHF

clone_size: NA
d_call: TRBD1
cdr3_length: 17
v_call: TRBV5-1
j_call: TRBJ1-1
cdr3_nt: TGCGCCAGCAGCGCGGGGACAGGGGCTATCTTCCTCACTGAAGCTTTCTTT
cdr3_aa: CASSAGTGAIFLTEAFF

clone_size: NA
d_call: TRBD2
cdr3_length: 15
v_call: TRBV15
j_call: TRBJ2-5
cdr3_nt: TGTGCCACCTGGGATGAGCGGGAGGGCACAGAGACCCAGTACTTC
cdr3_aa: CATWDEREGTETQYF

clone_size: NA
d_call: NA
cdr3_length: 15
v_call: TRBV9
j_call: TRBJ2-5
cdr3_nt: TGTGCCAGCAGCGTAGATCCCGACGGACAAGAGACCCAGTACTTC
cdr3_aa: CASSVDPDGQETQYF

clone_size: few
d_call: NA
cdr3_length: 12
v_call: TRBV6-5
j_call: TRBJ2-2
cdr3_nt: TGTGCCAGCAGGGGCCCCACCGGGGAGCTGTTTTTT
cdr3_aa: CASRGPTGELFF